This T cell receptor (beta chain) was sequenced during a study of Tregs in tolerant kidney transplant recipients. Data came from immunoSEQ multiplex PCR; TCRdb stores just in-frame clones and leaves some out. The table shows tens of thousands of clones, with about 83% occurring only once. V lost 1 base and J lost 2, with 12 bases in between. The length of the CDR3 is 15 residues. The V gene's germline CDR1 is SGHDN and CDR2 FVKESK. Remarks on this clone: The antigen remains undetermined.

Unstimulated regulatory T cells (CD4+CD25+CD127-), CD4+CD25- non-regulatory cells, CD4 and CD8 cells were FACS-sorted from thawed PBMCs. Overall study results and limits: Expanding Tregs on activated donor B cells appeared to best identify donor-specific TCRbeta clones.

The sequence derives from a human donor in good health. This chain connects TRBV14 to TRBJ2-7; D may be TRBD1 (5 bases). Sequencing input: CD4+ T cells from blood. The CDR3 protein is CASSQGQGRAYEQYF. CDR3 in DNA: TGTGCCAGCAGCCAAGGCCAGGGCAGGGCCTACGAGCAGTACTTC.